This TCR beta chain was sequenced for a study of OX40 agonist ivuxolimab in advanced cancers. About the investigation overall: Ivuxolimab, which targeted the costimulatory receptor OX40 (CD134), was an agonistic, fully human IgG2 monoclonal antibody. The paper reports the monotherapy dose-escalation portion (N = 52 patients) of the phase I ivuxolimab trial. The purpose of peripheral TCRbeta sequencing was to test whether ivuxolimab changed TCR sequence diversity and led to clonal T-cell expansion. Prior anti-PD-1, anti-PD-L1 or anti-CTLA-4 therapy was permitted, and roughly two fifths of dose-escalation patients had received checkpoint inhibitors. The dose-escalation cohort was about 83% male with a mean age of approximately 60 years, ranging from roughly 23 to 90. Partial responses occurred in three dose-escalation patients: two with cutaneous melanoma and one with hepatocellular carcinoma. Of the approximately 50 dose-escalation patients, hepatocellular carcinoma was present in around 20, melanoma in some 15, renal cell carcinoma in 9 and head and neck cancer in 9. Intravenous ivuxolimab was administered to patients every 2 weeks at six dose levels: 0.01, 0.1, 0.3, 1.5, 3 and 10 mg/kg. What the research found in general, with its limitations: In the 0.1-3.0 mg/kg groups, partial responders had among the lowest normalized peripheral clonal expansion, particularly in CD8+ T cells. The antigen specificity of the peripheral T cells that underwent clonal expansion was not determined. Low levels of normalized T-cell clonal expansion were also seen in some patients who did not respond. After ivuxolimab, more expanded clones were found on average in CD8+ T cells than in CD4+ T cells. Clonal expansion of both CD4+ and CD8+ blood T cells was observed from baseline to week 6 at doses 0.1 to 3.0 mg/kg.

Genomic DNA was isolated from the sorted cells so that the TCRbeta CDR3 region could be sequenced. The immunoSEQ Assay was used to sequence the TCRbeta CDR3 regions. TCRdb limited this immuneACCESS table to in-frame rearrangements with V and J called. A share of clones is missing; checked studies link under half to unresolved V genes, and the rest is unexplained. In all, the sample holds 69,000 or so clones, and 82% of those were seen once. The ten most abundant clones make up less than 7.5% of the sample. In regard to this clone: The target of this receptor is not known. The record has no base qualities; no much larger clone is one base away.

Patients with autoimmune disease history or receiving systemic immunosuppression were excluded from the trial. Peripheral blood for TCR sequencing was collected from all dose cohorts at baseline, on cycle 4 day 1, and on cycle 7 day 1. The samples were drawn from a first-in-human, open-label, multicenter phase I dose-escalation trial of ivuxolimab. Adults with locally advanced or metastatic melanoma, renal cell carcinoma, hepatocellular carcinoma or head and neck squamous cell carcinoma were enrolled in the trial. Before TCR sequencing, CD4+ T cells and CD8+ T cells were sorted from peripheral blood as separate populations. Specimen: CD4+ or CD8+ T cells sorted from blood, collected in a trial of the OX40 agonist ivuxolimab. The receptor's source is an adult with an advanced solid tumor such as melanoma, head and neck, liver or kidney cancer.

The CDR3 corresponds to CASSLGQPQETQYF. The base sequence is TGTGCCAGCAGTTTGGGTCAGCCACAAGAGACCCAGTACTTC. The chain is made from TRBV28 and TRBJ2-5, with no confidently assigned D gene. The trim is 3 bases for V and 2 bases for J, with a gap of 10 bases between the germline ends. From its cysteine to its phenylalanine, the CDR3 spans 14 amino acids. Only the CDR3 DNA is retained, 42 bases long and in frame from the first base. CDR1 and CDR2 are read off the germline V gene as MDHEN and SYDVKM.